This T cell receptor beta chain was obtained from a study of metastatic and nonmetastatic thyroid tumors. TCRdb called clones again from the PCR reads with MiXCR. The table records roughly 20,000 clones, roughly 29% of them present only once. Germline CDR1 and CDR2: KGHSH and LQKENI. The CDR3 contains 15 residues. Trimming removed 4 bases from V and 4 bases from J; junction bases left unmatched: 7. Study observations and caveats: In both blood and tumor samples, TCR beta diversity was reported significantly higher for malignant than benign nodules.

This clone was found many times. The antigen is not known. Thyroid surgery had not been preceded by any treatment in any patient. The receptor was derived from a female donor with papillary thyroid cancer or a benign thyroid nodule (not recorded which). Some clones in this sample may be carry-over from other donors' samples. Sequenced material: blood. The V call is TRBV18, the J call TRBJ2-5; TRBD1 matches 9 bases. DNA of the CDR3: TGTGCCAGCTCACTACCTGCGGACAGGGGAGAGACCCAGTACTTC. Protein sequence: CASSLPADRGETQYF.